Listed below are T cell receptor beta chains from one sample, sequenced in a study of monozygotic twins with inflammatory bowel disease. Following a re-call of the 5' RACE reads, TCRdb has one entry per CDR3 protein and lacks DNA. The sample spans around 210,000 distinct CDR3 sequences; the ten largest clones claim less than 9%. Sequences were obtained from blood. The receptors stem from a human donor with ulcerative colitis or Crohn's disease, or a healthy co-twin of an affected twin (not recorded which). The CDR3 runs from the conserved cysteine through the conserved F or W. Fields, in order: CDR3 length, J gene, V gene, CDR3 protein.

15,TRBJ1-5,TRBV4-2,CASSQTGVTNQPQHF
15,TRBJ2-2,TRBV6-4,CASSDSGGRSGELFF
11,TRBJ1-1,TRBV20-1,CSASLNTEAFF
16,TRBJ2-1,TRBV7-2,CASSLRVRGGYNEQFF
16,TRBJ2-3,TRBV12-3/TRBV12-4,CASSKIAGGYTDTQYF
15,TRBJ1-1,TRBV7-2,CASSFSSFMNTEAFF
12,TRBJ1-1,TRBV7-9,CASSLMKTEAFF
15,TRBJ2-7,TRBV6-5,CASSWQGALEGEQYF
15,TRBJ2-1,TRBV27,CASSLDRKFYNEQFF
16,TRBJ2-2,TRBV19,CASSIGRFTNTGELFF
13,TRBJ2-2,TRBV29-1,CSVAAENTGELFF
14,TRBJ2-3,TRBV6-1,CASSPGVITDTQYF
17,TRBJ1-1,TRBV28,CASSLGGAGRLNTEAFF
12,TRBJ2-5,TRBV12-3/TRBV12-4,CASSLGEETQYF
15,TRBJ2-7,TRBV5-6,CASSWGQGGKYEQYF
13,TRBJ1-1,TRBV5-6,CASSFRAGTEAFF
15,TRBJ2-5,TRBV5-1,CAGSPGERWEETQYF
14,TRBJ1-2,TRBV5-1,CASSLDWTTYGYTF
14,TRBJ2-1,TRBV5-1,CASSLVMVTNEQFF
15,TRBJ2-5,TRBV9,CASSVAGLAPETQYF
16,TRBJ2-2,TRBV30,CAWSTTWTGNTGELFF
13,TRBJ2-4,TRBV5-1,CASSTGAKNMQYF
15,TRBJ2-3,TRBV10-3,CAISAGDGSTDTQYF
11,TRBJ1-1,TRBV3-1,CASAIGREAFF
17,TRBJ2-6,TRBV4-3,CASSQEGGPTGANVLTF
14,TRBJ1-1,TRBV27,CASSWGILNTEAFF
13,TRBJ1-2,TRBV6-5,CASSYQEHYGYTF
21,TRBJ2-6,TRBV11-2,CASSLLRLLRTGANAPGVLTF
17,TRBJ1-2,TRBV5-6,CASSPAGQGVSGRGYTF
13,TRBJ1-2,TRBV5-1,CASNNDRGDGYTF
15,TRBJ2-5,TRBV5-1,CASSLGAWGQETQYF
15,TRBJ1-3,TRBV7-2,CASSFLGPTGNTIYF
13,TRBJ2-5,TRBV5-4,CASSWGTMGTQYF